The next 3 T cell receptor beta chains were all read from a single sample in a study of cytomegalovirus exposure and HLA in healthy donors. Vbeta (60) and Jbeta (13) primers were used in the PCR. Method: immunoSEQ multiplex PCR; TCRdb's copy keeps in-frame clones and lacks some. In the table there are roughly 250,000 clones, 80% of which are singletons. Sequenced: PBMCs. The receptor source for this set is a girl aged 2 to 9 in good health and CMV-seronegative.

This chain links TRBV9 with TRBJ1-2; the D gene is possibly TRBD1 (6 bases). This CDR3 is built from 14 residues. Germline CDR1 is SGDLS and CDR2 is YYNGEE. The V end was cut by 2 bases, the J end by 1 base, with 9 bases between. CDR3 residues: CASSVAGDNYGYTF. In nucleotides, the CDR3 is TGTGCCAGCAGCGTGGCAGGGGATAACTATGGCTACACCTTC. The whole variable domain, remainder taken from reference TRBV9 and TRBJ1-2, is DSGVTQTPKHLITATGQRVTLRCSPRSGDLSVYWYQQSLDQGLQFLIQYYNGEERAKGNILERFSAQQFPDLHSELNLSSLELGDSALYFCASSVAGDNYGYTFGSGTRLTVV.

This clone was counted a few times. A read error may account for a junction end that differs from germline. V gene TRBV7-2 combines with J gene TRBJ1-2; D is unresolved. The germline V gene encodes CDR1 SGHTA and CDR2 FQGNSA. The CDR3 loop spans 11 amino acids. This chain's CDR3 is CASSLGSRRDF. CDR3 coding DNA: TGTGCCAGCAGCTTAGGGAGCCGACGGGACTTC.

The chain has TRBV2 and TRBJ1-3; unclear D gene. Trimming left V 4 bases short and J 0 bases short, with 16 bases between. Germline V CDR1 and CDR2: SNHLY, FYNNEI. This CDR3 has 17 residues. DNA of the CDR3: TGTGCCAGCAGTGCCCCGCTAGGCCGTAACTCTGGAAACACCATATATTTT. Protein sequence: CASSAPLGRNSGNTIYF.